A single sample is the source of the 31 T cell receptor beta chains below, sequenced in a study of blood T cell repertoires in COVID-19. Sequencing used immunoSEQ multiplex PCR; TCRdb keeps in-frame clones, though not all of them. In the table there are roughly 130,000 clones, around three quarters of which are singletons. Sequenced input: peripheral blood. The receptor source for this set is a man aged 55-75 years with active or convalescent COVID-19.

This clone appeared a single time. The chain employs TRBV24-1 and TRBJ1-2; the match to TRBD1 covers 8 bases. Germline trimming cut 4 bases from V and 7 bases from J; bases unmatched to any gene: 4. The CDR3 extends over 13 amino acids. CDR1 and CDR2 from the germline V gene are KGHDR and SFDVKD. The CDR3 bases are TGTGCCACCAGTGACAGGGGGCTGGTTGGCTACACCTTC. As protein: CATSDRGLVGYTF.

This chain uses TRBV30 with TRBJ1-5; D gene ambiguous. This CDR3 is built from 13 residues. The germline CDR1 and CDR2 sequences are GTSNPN and SVGIG (reference sequence). V was trimmed by 1 base and J by 7 bases, leaving 11 bases between them. The CDR3 sequence is CAWSGGREQPQHF. The DNA of the CDR3 is TGTGCCTGGAGTGGTGGGAGAGAACAGCCCCAGCATTTT.

The chain carries TRBV21-1 and TRBJ1-1; the D call in the table, TRBD1, was not verified against the DNA. TRBV21-1 is shown as a pseudogene. This CDR3 region has 18 residues. This CDR3 reads CAVPAGTGNLGENTEAFF. The CDR3 DNA follows: TGTGCCGTACCCGCCGGGACAGGGAATTTAGGGGAAAACACTGAAGCTTTCTTT.

The chain couples TRBV9 to TRBJ1-3; D not certain. Germline V lookup: CDR1 SGDLS, CDR2 YYNGEE. The CDR3 is 16 amino acids. Trimming removed 4 bases from V and 0 bases from J, with 14 bases in between. CDR3 residues: CASSLEGFRSGNTIYF. CDR3 sequence (DNA): TGTGCCAGCAGCCTCGAGGGCTTTCGCTCTGGAAACACCATATATTTT. Looking up the rest from reference TRBV9 and TRBJ1-3 gives the full variable domain: DSGVTQTPKHLITATGQRVTLRCSPRSGDLSVYWYQQSLDQGLQFLIQYYNGEERAKGNILERFSAQQFPDLHSELNLSSLELGDSALYFCASSLEGFRSGNTIYFGEGSWLTVV.

This clone was recorded once. The CDR3 DNA reads as TGCGCCAGCAGCCTGCGACTAGCGGGAGCGTTCGAGCAGTACTTC. Its translation is CASSLRLAGAFEQYF. J is TRBJ2-7 and V is TRBV4-1; 12 nucleotides line up with TRBD2. In germline, CDR1 is MGHRA, CDR2 YSYEKL. Trimming at V came to 4 bases and at J to 6 bases, leaving 7 bases not matched to a gene. The CDR3 length is 15 residues.

The sample holds a few counts of this clone. V gene TRBV7-3 combines with J gene TRBJ2-2; 8 nucleotides match TRBD2. Trimming at V came to 6 bases and at J to 4 bases, leaving 4 bases not matched to a gene. This CDR3 is built from 14 residues. Germline V CDR1 and CDR2: SGHTA, FQGTGA. CDR3 sequence: CASRDTSGTGELFF. CDR3 DNA sequence: TGTGCCAGCAGGGATACTAGCGGCACCGGGGAGCTGTTTTTT. Drawing the rest from reference TRBV7-3 and TRBJ2-2, the complete variable domain is GAGVSQTPSNKVTEKGKYVELRCDPISGHTALYWYRQSLGQGPEFLIYFQGTGAADDSGLPNDRFFAVRPEGSVSTLKIQRTERGDSAVYLCASRDTSGTGELFFGEGSRLTVL.

The V call is TRBV9, the J call TRBJ2-1; 9 bases are shared with TRBD2. In germline, CDR1 is SGDLS, CDR2 YYNGEE. The CDR3 extends over 15 amino acids. V dropped 4 bases and J dropped 4; count of bases not matched to a gene: 6. For the CDR3, the DNA is TGTGCCAGCAGCCCCCGGACTAGCGCGTACAATGAGCAGTTCTTC. Protein product: CASSPRTSAYNEQFF.

CDR3 sequence (DNA): TGTGCCAGCCGAACTGAACCGGGGTCGGGGCCCCAGCATTTT. Translation: CASRTEPGSGPQHF. The chain joins TRBV19 to TRBJ1-5; D gene unclear. Trimming removed 9 bases at V and 9 bases at J, with 21 bases between. The germline gives CDR1 LNHDA, CDR2 SQIVND (reference sequence). There are 14 residues in the CDR3.

The table lists this clone with a count of one. V and J are TRBV7-2 and TRBJ1-1, with 10 bases matching TRBD1. The V and J ends lost 4 bases and 3 bases, in that order; junction bases with no gene match: 2. Germline CDR1 reads SGHTA; CDR2 reads FQGNSA. The CDR3 extends over 14 amino acids. Here the CDR3 DNA reads TGTGCCAGCAGCTGGGACAGGGGCTACACTGAAGCTTTCTTT. Translated: CASSWDRGYTEAFF.

The chain is built from TRBV20-1 and TRBJ1-1; D call uncertain. Trimming removed 3 bases from V and 0 bases from J, with 8 bases in between. Germline V gene sequence: CDR1 DFQATT, CDR2 SNEGSKA (reference sequence). This CDR3 has 13 amino acids. CDR3 bases: TGCAGTGCTAGTTACGCGGTGAACACTGAAGCTTTCTTT. Translation gives CSASYAVNTEAFF.

The chain couples TRBV2 to TRBJ2-1; a weak D match, TRBD1 (8 bases). This CDR3 is 16 amino acids long. Germline V lookup: CDR1 SNHLY, CDR2 FYNNEI. Trimming stripped 6 bases from V and 6 bases from J, with 21 bases between. For the CDR3, the DNA is TGTGCCAGCAGCGCCGGACAGGGCCCGGGAGGCAATGAGCAGTTCTTC. Translating it yields CASSAGQGPGGNEQFF. Variable domain in full (rest from reference TRBV2 and TRBJ2-1): EPEVTQTPSHQVTQMGQEVILRCVPISNHLYFYWYRQILGQKVEFLVSFYNNEISEKSEIFDDQFSVERPDGSNFTLKIRSTKLEDSAMYFCASSAGQGPGGNEQFFGPGTRLTVL.

This chain joins TRBV6-5 and TRBJ2-3, with a possible D match to TRBD1 (6 bases). Germline assignment: CDR1 MNHEY and CDR2 SVGAGI. The CDR3 is made up of 13 amino acids. Trimming took 7 bases from V and 9 from J, leaving 17 bases between them. In DNA, the CDR3 is TGTGCCAGCAAAAGGACAGAGAGTGGCACGCAGTATTTT. Amino acids: CASKRTESGTQYF.

The chain combines TRBV28 with TRBJ2-3, with 9 bases matching TRBD2. There are 14 residues in the CDR3. CDR1 is MDHEN and CDR2 is SYDVKM in the germline V gene. This CDR3 reads CGSGSGGGTDTQYF. CDR3 coding DNA: TGTGGTAGCGGGAGCGGTGGGGGCACAGATACGCAGTATTTT.

The rearrangement joins TRBV7-8 to TRBJ2-3, with 7 bases aligning to TRBD2. The CDR3 is 15 residues long. Trimming removed 0 bases from V and 4 bases from J; junction bases left unmatched: 4. Germline CDR1 reads SGHVS; CDR2 reads FQNEAQ. CDR3 protein: CASSLAAGAADTQYF. Here the CDR3 DNA reads TGTGCCAGCAGCTTAGCGGCGGGAGCGGCAGATACGCAGTATTTT.

This clone came up once. The V gene is TRBV7-3, the J gene TRBJ1-6, with D perhaps TRBD1 (5 bases). Germline loops: CDR1 SGHTA, CDR2 FQGTGA. The V end was cut by 6 bases, the J end by 5 bases, with 11 bases between. The CDR3 totals 14 residues. The CDR3 sequence is CASSQGPDNSPLHF. The CDR3 nucleotides are TGTGCCAGCAGTCAGGGCCCAGATAATTCACCCCTCCACTTT.

This sequence joins TRBV3-1 (or the pseudogene TRBV3-2) and TRBJ2-3, with D perhaps matching TRBD2 (7 bases). The CDR3 loop spans 15 amino acids. Germline CDR1 reads LGHDT; CDR2 reads YNNKEL (reference sequence). The V end was cut by 4 bases, the J end by 2 bases, with 13 bases between. The CDR3 DNA reads as TGTGCCAGCAGCCGAGGGGGAGGGCCCACAGATACGCAGTATTTT. Translating gives CASSRGGGPTDTQYF.

The chain uses TRBV2 and TRBJ2-1; D perhaps matches TRBD2 (5 bases). V dropped 6 bases and J dropped 6 bases, with 6 bases sitting between them. The CDR3 is 11 residues long. In germline, CDR1 is SNHLY, CDR2 FYNNEI. This CDR3 reads CASRSGNEQFF. The CDR3 DNA is TGTGCCAGCAGGAGCGGCAATGAGCAGTTCTTC.

This clone was detected a few times. V and J are TRBV5-4 and TRBJ1-3, with 7 bases identical to TRBD1. This CDR3 has 17 residues. V dropped 1 base and J dropped 0; count of bases not matched to a gene: 7. Germline CDR1 is SGHNT and CDR2 is YYREEE (reference sequence). DNA of the CDR3: TGTGCCAGCAGCTTGACAGGGGTCCCCGGCTCTGGAAACACCATATATTTT. It yields the protein CASSLTGVPGSGNTIYF.

The CDR3, as DNA: TGCGCCAGCAGCTCGACGGGACTAGTTATCGAGCAGTACTTC. Translated: CASSSTGLVIEQYF. This sequence joins TRBV5-1 and TRBJ2-7, with 8 bases that match TRBD2. CDR1 SGHRS and CDR2 YFSETQ come from the germline V gene. The CDR3 has 14 residues. V lost 3 bases, J lost 6 bases, and 8 bases stayed unmatched.

This chain links TRBV5-4 with TRBJ2-3, with 11 bases identical to TRBD2. The ends lost 2 bases at V and 2 bases at J; junction bases unmatched: 1. CDR1 is SGHNT and CDR2 is YYREEE in the germline V gene (reference sequence). This CDR3 is 15 amino acids long. The CDR3 DNA reads as TGTGCCAGCAGCTTACTAGCGGGAGCCACAGATACGCAGTATTTT. Its translation is CASSLLAGATDTQYF.

This chain connects TRBV30 to TRBJ1-5; a weak D match, TRBD1 (6 bases). The CDR3 contains 14 residues. Germline V CDR1 and CDR2: GTSNPN, SVGIG (reference sequence). Trimming left V 3 bases short and J 1 base short, with 10 bases between. This chain's CDR3 is CAWRADRSNQPQHF. The CDR3, as DNA: TGTGCCTGGAGAGCAGACAGGAGCAATCAGCCCCAGCATTTT.

This chain joins TRBV25-1 and TRBJ1-1; D remains ambiguous. This CDR3 is built from 11 residues. Germline CDR1 is MGHDK and CDR2 is SYGVNS. Trimming removed 6 bases from V and 10 bases from J, with 12 bases in between. In DNA, the CDR3 is TGTGCCAGCAGGGGCACCCTGGTAGCTTTCTTT. It translates to CASRGTLVAFF.

V gene TRBV5-1 combines with J gene TRBJ2-3, with D perhaps TRBD1 (5 bases). V lost 0 bases, J lost 4 bases, and 12 bases lay in between. The CDR3 totals 15 residues. Germline-derived CDR1 and CDR2 are SGHRS and YFSETQ. CDR3 nucleotide sequence: TGCGCCAGCAGCTTGGGGTCAGGGTGGTCAGATACGCAGTATTTT. Encoded protein: CASSLGSGWSDTQYF. Variable domain in full (rest from reference TRBV5-1 and TRBJ2-3): KAGVTQTPRYLIKTRGQQVTLSCSPISGHRSVSWYQQTPGQGLQFLFEYFSETQRNKGNFPGRFSGRQFSNSRSEMNVSTLELGDSALYLCASSLGSGWSDTQYFGPGTRLTVL.

The chain links TRBV11-2 to TRBJ2-1; the match to TRBD2 covers 9 bases. The germline V gene has CDR1 SGHAT and CDR2 FQNNGV. There are 16 residues in the CDR3. J was trimmed by 7 bases and V by 1 base; bases with no gene match: 8. The CDR3 nucleotides are TGTGCCAGCAGCTTAGGGGGGGGACTAGCCCGGAATGAGCAGTTCTTC. Translated, it gives CASSLGGGLARNEQFF.

This clone was found once. The CDR3 reads CATSDRNYYEQYF. The CDR3 DNA is TGTGCCACCAGTGATCGGAACTACTACGAGCAGTACTTC. The chain joins TRBV24-1 to TRBJ2-7, with no clear D. The CDR3 totals 13 residues. With 3 bases removed from V and 3 bases from J, the gap between germline ends came to 8 bases. Germline-derived CDR1 and CDR2 are KGHDR and SFDVKD.

This chain uses TRBV19 with TRBJ1-4, with a weak D call TRBD1 (5 bases). This CDR3 region has 12 residues. Germline lookup yields CDR1 LNHDA and CDR2 SQIVND (reference sequence). The V end was cut by 6 bases, the J end by 7 bases, with 9 bases between. The chain's CDR3 is CASSEQVEKLFF. The CDR3 DNA follows: TGTGCCAGTAGCGAACAGGTTGAAAAACTGTTTTTT.

This clone was seen only a few times. CDR3 in amino acids: CASSEQGPDTQYF. In DNA, the CDR3 is TGTGCCAGCAGCGAACAGGGGCCGGATACGCAGTATTTT. The V and J genes are TRBV7-3 and TRBJ2-3, with TRBD1 identical over 7 bases. The ends lost 5 bases at V and 6 bases at J; junction bases unmatched: 5. There are 13 residues in the CDR3. Germline V CDR1 and CDR2: SGHTA, FQGTGA.

The CDR3 spells CASSRGGKGEQFF. DNA for the CDR3: TGTGCCAGCAGCCGCGGCGGGAAGGGTGAGCAGTTCTTC. This chain connects TRBV11-3 to TRBJ2-1, with D perhaps TRBD2 (6 bases). Germline CDR1 and CDR2: SGHNT and YENEEA. The CDR3 length is 13 residues. V lost 5 bases, J lost 9 bases, and 14 bases lay in between.

This chain connects TRBV19 to TRBJ2-7; a possible D gene is TRBD2 (5 bases). V lost 3 bases and J 1 base, leaving 10 bases between the germline ends. Germline CDR1 reads LNHDA; CDR2 reads SQIVND (reference sequence). This CDR3 is 14 amino acids long. Written as DNA, the CDR3 is TGTGCCAGTAGTATCACGGGGAGTTCCTACGAGCAGTACTTC. Amino acids: CASSITGSSYEQYF.

The chain uses TRBV28 and TRBJ2-5, with TRBD2 matching 8 bases. The V segment lost 6 bases and the J segment 2 bases; nucleotides outside the gene matches: 8. Germline assignment: CDR1 MDHEN and CDR2 SYDVKM. The CDR3 is made up of 15 amino acids. The CDR3 protein is CASRTGLAKQETQYF. The CDR3 DNA reads TGTGCCAGCAGAACAGGACTAGCTAAACAAGAGACCCAGTACTTC.

The chain carries TRBV28 and TRBJ1-4; 7 bases agree with TRBD1. The CDR3 runs 16 residues. Germline V lookup: CDR1 MDHEN, CDR2 SYDVKM. The junction had 17 bases not matched to a gene; V was cut back by 10 bases and J by 6 bases. DNA of the CDR3: TGTGCCACCCATGGCGGAGGGGGCGTGGGAGATGAAAAACTGTTTTTT. Encoded protein: CATHGGGGVGDEKLFF.